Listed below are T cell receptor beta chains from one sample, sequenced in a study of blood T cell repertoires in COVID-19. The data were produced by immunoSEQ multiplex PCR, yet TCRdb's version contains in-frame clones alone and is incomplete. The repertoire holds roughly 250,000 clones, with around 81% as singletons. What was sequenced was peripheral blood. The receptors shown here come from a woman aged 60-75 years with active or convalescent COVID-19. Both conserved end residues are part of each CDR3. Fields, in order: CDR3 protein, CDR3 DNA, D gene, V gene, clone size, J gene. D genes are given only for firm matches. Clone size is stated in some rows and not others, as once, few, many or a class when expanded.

CDR3aa: CASSIPRTGNEKLFF
CDR3nt: TGTGCCAGTAGTATTCCGAGGACAGGGAATGAAAAACTGTTTTTT
d_gene: TRBD1
v_gene: TRBV19
abundance: few
j_gene: TRBJ1-4

CDR3aa: CASSRNPGQGKTYEQYF
CDR3nt: TGCGCCAGCAGCAGAAACCCCGGACAGGGCAAAACCTACGAGCAGTACTTC
d_gene: TRBD1
v_gene: TRBV5-1
abundance: -
j_gene: TRBJ2-7

CDR3aa: CASSRLQGYGYTF
CDR3nt: TGTGCCAGCAGCCGTTTGCAGGGCTATGGCTACACCTTC
d_gene: -
v_gene: TRBV7-8
abundance: -
j_gene: TRBJ1-2

CDR3aa: CASSLEAGGATGELFF
CDR3nt: TGTGCCAGCAGCCTCGAAGCCGGGGGGGCGACCGGGGAGCTGTTTTTT
d_gene: TRBD2
v_gene: TRBV4-2
abundance: once
j_gene: TRBJ2-2

CDR3aa: CASSLNRNDSPLHF
CDR3nt: TGTGCCAGCAGCTTGAACAGGAACGATTCACCCCTCCACTTT
d_gene: -
v_gene: TRBV5-4
abundance: -
j_gene: TRBJ1-6

CDR3aa: CASSGQGTNTEAFF
CDR3nt: TGTGCCAGCAGCGGGCAGGGCACAAACACTGAAGCTTTCTTT
d_gene: -
v_gene: TRBV9
abundance: -
j_gene: TRBJ1-1

CDR3aa: CASSLATGKVKETQYF
CDR3nt: TGTGCCAGCAGCTTAGCCACAGGGAAAGTTAAAGAGACCCAGTACTTC
d_gene: -
v_gene: TRBV7-2
abundance: once
j_gene: TRBJ2-5

CDR3aa: CASARAQTVEKLFF
CDR3nt: TGTGCCAGTGCCAGGGCCCAGACGGTCGAAAAACTGTTTTTT
d_gene: -
v_gene: TRBV19
abundance: -
j_gene: TRBJ1-4

CDR3aa: CASMATGANVLTF
CDR3nt: TGTGCCAGCATGGCAACTGGGGCCAACGTCCTGACTTTC
d_gene: -
v_gene: TRBV7-9
abundance: -
j_gene: TRBJ2-6

CDR3aa: CASSNLGTQYF
CDR3nt: TGTGCCAGCAGTAACCTCGGGACCCAGTACTTC
d_gene: -
v_gene: TRBV27
abundance: -
j_gene: TRBJ2-5

CDR3aa: CASSQGDRGYTIYF
CDR3nt: TGTGCCAGCAGCCAAGGGGACAGGGGCTACACCATATATTTT
d_gene: TRBD1
v_gene: TRBV3-1/TRBV3-2
abundance: -
j_gene: TRBJ1-3

CDR3aa: CASSYAASSGNTIYF
CDR3nt: TGTGCCAGCAGTTACGCGGCGTCGTCTGGAAACACCATATATTTT
d_gene: -
v_gene: TRBV6-5
abundance: -
j_gene: TRBJ1-3

CDR3aa: CASSLGQYYEQYF
CDR3nt: TGTGCCAGCAGCTTAGGCCAGTACTACGAGCAGTACTTC
d_gene: -
v_gene: TRBV11-2
abundance: -
j_gene: TRBJ2-7

CDR3aa: CASSQIDREVYEQYF
CDR3nt: TGTGCCAGCAGCCAAATCGACAGGGAAGTCTACGAGCAGTACTTC
d_gene: TRBD1
v_gene: TRBV7-9
abundance: -
j_gene: TRBJ2-7

CDR3aa: CSARDHYEQYF
CDR3nt: TGCAGTGCTAGAGATCACTACGAGCAGTACTTC
d_gene: -
v_gene: TRBV20-1
abundance: -
j_gene: TRBJ2-7

CDR3aa: CASSIEGGARRGGNEQFF
CDR3nt: TGTGCCAGTAGTATAGAAGGCGGGGCCCGGCGGGGGGGCAATGAGCAGTTCTTC
d_gene: TRBD2
v_gene: TRBV19
abundance: -
j_gene: TRBJ2-1

CDR3aa: CASSYSTAYNEKLFF
CDR3nt: TGTGCCAGCAGTTACTCGACAGCGTATAATGAAAAACTGTTTTTT
d_gene: -
v_gene: TRBV6-5
abundance: once
j_gene: TRBJ1-4

CDR3aa: CASSFQGAHNSPLHF
CDR3nt: TGTGCCAGCAGCTTCCAGGGTGCCCATAATTCACCCCTCCACTTT
d_gene: -
v_gene: TRBV7-9
abundance: -
j_gene: TRBJ1-6

CDR3aa: CASSGTAGPYGYTF
CDR3nt: TGTGCCAGCAGCGGGACAGCCGGCCCCTATGGCTACACCTTC
d_gene: TRBD1
v_gene: TRBV3-1/TRBV3-2
abundance: once
j_gene: TRBJ1-2

CDR3aa: CASRVQGGNTEAFF
CDR3nt: TGTGCCAGCAGAGTACAGGGCGGGAACACTGAAGCTTTCTTT
d_gene: -
v_gene: TRBV27
abundance: -
j_gene: TRBJ1-1

CDR3aa: CAWSERGTEAFF
CDR3nt: TGTGCCTGGAGTGAACGGGGTACTGAAGCTTTCTTT
d_gene: -
v_gene: TRBV30
abundance: -
j_gene: TRBJ1-1

CDR3aa: CASSPGQGALGEQYF
CDR3nt: TGTGCCAGTAGCCCCGGACAGGGGGCATTGGGTGAGCAGTACTTC
d_gene: TRBD1
v_gene: TRBV19
abundance: -
j_gene: TRBJ2-7

CDR3aa: CASSFSTGNGYTF
CDR3nt: TGTGCCAGCAGTTTTAGTACAGGGAATGGCTACACCTTC
d_gene: -
v_gene: TRBV12-3/TRBV12-4
abundance: -
j_gene: TRBJ1-2

CDR3aa: CASSQEGQGSNQPQHF
CDR3nt: TGTGCCAGCAGCCAGGAGGGACAGGGGAGCAATCAGCCCCAGCATTTT
d_gene: TRBD1
v_gene: TRBV4-2
abundance: once
j_gene: TRBJ1-5

CDR3aa: CASSLDRGTGGLSPLHF
CDR3nt: TGTGCCAGCAGCTTAGATCGCGGGACAGGGGGCCTTTCACCCCTCCACTTT
d_gene: TRBD1
v_gene: TRBV11-2
abundance: once
j_gene: TRBJ1-6

CDR3aa: CASSANGGLNTEAFF
CDR3nt: TGTGCCAGTAGTGCCAACGGGGGGCTGAACACTGAAGCTTTCTTT
d_gene: -
v_gene: TRBV19
abundance: -
j_gene: TRBJ1-1

CDR3aa: CASSLQGGSTEAFF
CDR3nt: TGTGCCAGCAGCCTCCAGGGCGGTAGCACTGAAGCTTTCTTT
d_gene: -
v_gene: TRBV11-2
abundance: -
j_gene: TRBJ1-1

CDR3aa: CAATGPGEQYF
CDR3nt: TGTGCCGCGACAGGGCCTGGCGAGCAGTACTTC
d_gene: TRBD1
v_gene: TRBV10-3
abundance: -
j_gene: TRBJ2-7

CDR3aa: CASSISPTGAYQPQHF
CDR3nt: TGTGCCAGTAGTATCTCTCCGACAGGGGCTTACCAGCCCCAGCATTTT
d_gene: TRBD1
v_gene: TRBV19
abundance: -
j_gene: TRBJ1-5

CDR3aa: CASSDQGVDSTEAFF
CDR3nt: TGCGCCAGCAGCGATCAGGGGGTGGATAGCACTGAAGCTTTCTTT
d_gene: TRBD1
v_gene: TRBV5-1
abundance: -
j_gene: TRBJ1-1

CDR3aa: CSVETGNYGYTF
CDR3nt: TGCAGCGTTGAAACAGGGAACTATGGCTACACCTTC
d_gene: -
v_gene: TRBV29-1
abundance: -
j_gene: TRBJ1-2

CDR3aa: CASSAPRSSGGWNNEQFF
CDR3nt: TGTGCCAGCAGCGCGCCCAGAAGTAGCGGGGGATGGAACAATGAGCAGTTCTTC
d_gene: TRBD2
v_gene: TRBV9
abundance: -
j_gene: TRBJ2-1

CDR3aa: CASSLGRVRGEAFF
CDR3nt: TGTGCCAGCAGCTTAGGGAGGGTTCGGGGTGAAGCTTTCTTT
d_gene: -
v_gene: TRBV7-2
abundance: -
j_gene: TRBJ1-1

CDR3aa: CASTSNPGETQYF
CDR3nt: TGTGCCAGCACCTCCAACCCGGGGGAGACCCAGTACTTC
d_gene: -
v_gene: TRBV7-2
abundance: -
j_gene: TRBJ2-5

CDR3aa: CASSQRGGEETQYF
CDR3nt: TGCGCCAGCAGCCAACGGGGGGGGGAAGAGACCCAGTACTTC
d_gene: TRBD2
v_gene: TRBV4-1
abundance: few
j_gene: TRBJ2-5

CDR3aa: CASSDSGSSYNEQFF
CDR3nt: TGCGCCAGCAGTGACTCGGGGAGCTCCTACAATGAGCAGTTCTTC
d_gene: -
v_gene: TRBV5-1
abundance: -
j_gene: TRBJ2-1

CDR3aa: CASRRDRFSYNSPLHF
CDR3nt: TGTGCCAGCAGGAGGGACAGGTTCTCCTATAATTCACCCCTCCACTTT
d_gene: -
v_gene: TRBV21-1
abundance: -
j_gene: TRBJ1-6

CDR3aa: CASSPGGGMKNYGYTF
CDR3nt: TGTGCCAGCTCACCGGGCGGCGGGATGAAGAACTATGGCTACACCTTC
d_gene: -
v_gene: TRBV18
abundance: -
j_gene: TRBJ1-2

CDR3aa: CAISEGAGYSNQPQHF
CDR3nt: TGTGCCATCAGTGAGGGTGCAGGATATAGCAATCAGCCCCAGCATTTT
d_gene: -
v_gene: TRBV10-3
abundance: -
j_gene: TRBJ1-5

CDR3aa: CASSYSRAGTNEKLFF
CDR3nt: TGTGCCAGCAGTTACTCTAGGGCAGGGACTAATGAAAAACTGTTTTTT
d_gene: -
v_gene: TRBV6-5
abundance: -
j_gene: TRBJ1-4

CDR3aa: CASSFYAGTGFYEQYF
CDR3nt: TGCGCCAGCAGCTTCTACGCTGGGACAGGGTTCTACGAGCAGTACTTC
d_gene: TRBD1
v_gene: TRBV5-1
abundance: -
j_gene: TRBJ2-7

CDR3aa: CASSSPVAAQGNIQYF
CDR3nt: TGTGCCAGCAGTTCCCCGGTCGCGGCCCAGGGGAACATTCAGTACTTC
d_gene: -
v_gene: TRBV6-6
abundance: once
j_gene: TRBJ2-4

CDR3aa: CASSYSRQNTEAFF
CDR3nt: TGTGCCAGCAGCTACTCGCGCCAGAACACTGAAGCTTTCTTT
d_gene: -
v_gene: TRBV5-6
abundance: -
j_gene: TRBJ1-1

CDR3aa: CASSPPPGSGANVLTF
CDR3nt: TGTGCCAGCAGTCCCCCTCCGGGCTCTGGGGCCAACGTCCTGACTTTC
d_gene: -
v_gene: TRBV28
abundance: -
j_gene: TRBJ2-6

CDR3aa: CASQTGRYGYTF
CDR3nt: TGTGCCAGCCAGACAGGACGCTATGGCTACACCTTC
d_gene: -
v_gene: TRBV19
abundance: -
j_gene: TRBJ1-2

CDR3aa: CASGLGTGDRWGRNEKLFF
CDR3nt: TGTGCTAGTGGTTTGGGGACAGGGGATAGGTGGGGGCGGAATGAAAAACTGTTTTTT
d_gene: TRBD1
v_gene: TRBV12-5
abundance: few
j_gene: TRBJ1-4

CDR3aa: CASSPGTGLEKLFF
CDR3nt: TGCGCCAGCAGCCCCGGGACAGGGCTTGAAAAACTGTTTTTT
d_gene: TRBD1
v_gene: TRBV5-1
abundance: -
j_gene: TRBJ1-4

CDR3aa: CATSGGAGVSNEQFF
CDR3nt: TGTGCCACCAGTGGCGGAGCGGGGGTGTCCAATGAGCAGTTCTTC
d_gene: TRBD2
v_gene: TRBV24-1
abundance: -
j_gene: TRBJ2-1

CDR3aa: CAWSWNRANLNSPLHF
CDR3nt: TGTGCCTGGAGTTGGAACAGGGCCAACCTCAATTCACCCCTCCACTTT
d_gene: -
v_gene: TRBV30
abundance: few
j_gene: TRBJ1-6

CDR3aa: CSARAGHGYTF
CDR3nt: TGCAGTGCTCGGGCGGGACATGGCTACACCTTC
d_gene: -
v_gene: TRBV20-1
abundance: -
j_gene: TRBJ1-2

CDR3aa: CASSQEEPNTEAFF
CDR3nt: TGTGCCAGCAGCCAAGAGGAGCCGAACACTGAAGCTTTCTTT
d_gene: -
v_gene: TRBV3-1/TRBV3-2
abundance: -
j_gene: TRBJ1-1

CDR3aa: CASSLAAGGNTGELFF
CDR3nt: TGCGCCAGCAGCTTGGCCGCAGGGGGAAACACCGGGGAGCTGTTTTTT
d_gene: TRBD1
v_gene: TRBV5-1
abundance: few
j_gene: TRBJ2-2

CDR3aa: CASSQDSSGANVLTF
CDR3nt: TGTGCCAGCAGCCAAGATTCTTCTGGGGCCAACGTCCTGACTTTC
d_gene: -
v_gene: TRBV3-1/TRBV3-2
abundance: -
j_gene: TRBJ2-6

CDR3aa: CASTRGAVLSGANVLTF
CDR3nt: TGTGCCAGCACCCGGGGGGCTGTTTTGTCTGGGGCCAACGTCCTGACTTTC
d_gene: -
v_gene: TRBV3-1/TRBV3-2
abundance: -
j_gene: TRBJ2-6

CDR3aa: CASSDPSPHRVGEQFF
CDR3nt: TGTGCCAGCAGTGACCCGTCACCGCACAGGGTTGGTGAGCAGTTCTTC
d_gene: -
v_gene: TRBV6-2/TRBV6-3
abundance: -
j_gene: TRBJ2-1

CDR3aa: CASSGSGGASYNEQFF
CDR3nt: TGTGCCAGCAGCGGTAGCGGGGGGGCCTCCTACAATGAGCAGTTCTTC
d_gene: TRBD2
v_gene: TRBV5-4
abundance: -
j_gene: TRBJ2-1

CDR3aa: CASSLVAGGPTDTQYF
CDR3nt: TGCGCCAGCAGCTTGGTCGCGGGGGGGCCGACGGATACGCAGTATTTT
d_gene: TRBD2
v_gene: TRBV5-1
abundance: once
j_gene: TRBJ2-3

CDR3aa: CAISESRPAGENQPQHF
CDR3nt: TGTGCCATCAGTGAGTCTAGGCCGGCAGGGGAAAATCAGCCCCAGCATTTT
d_gene: -
v_gene: TRBV10-3
abundance: -
j_gene: TRBJ1-5

CDR3aa: CASSLILSYRGGGTEAFF
CDR3nt: TGTGCCAGCAGTCTAATTCTCTCTTACAGGGGAGGAGGGACTGAAGCTTTCTTT
d_gene: TRBD1
v_gene: TRBV6-6
abundance: -
j_gene: TRBJ1-1